The clone carrying this TCR beta chain showed up many times. What it binds is unknown. These data come from a study of T-cell reconstitution after alpha-beta-depleted transplantation in children. It was with unique molecular identifiers that the TCRbeta library was prepared. One entry per CDR3 protein results from TCRdb running MiXCR on the PCR reads. The table lists a few hundred thousand distinct CDR3 sequences, approximately 6.9% of them singletons. General study points: Reported findings indicate that, about two months after transplant, alpha-beta T cells came from several hundred expanded clones, which were derived from non-depleted graft cells. Most T-cell counts and diversity one year after the transplant came from T cells that were newly produced.

The TCR sequence derives from a boy aged 2 to 9 with acute lymphoblastic leukemia, due to receive a stem cell transplant. The sequenced sample was PBMCs, obtained before TCRalphabeta/CD19-depleted stem cell transplant.

CDR3 DNA sequence: TGTGCCAGCAGCGGGACTAGCGGGAGAGCCACAGATACGCAGTATTTT. Its protein is CASSGTSGRATDTQYF. V gene TRBV9 combines with J gene TRBJ2-3; 13 positions agree with TRBD2. The CDR3 runs 16 residues. Germline V gives CDR1 SGDLS, CDR2 YYNGEE. V gave up 3 bases and J gave up 2 bases; unmatched junction bases: 3.